This T cell receptor (beta chain) derives from a study of CD8+ T cells in alopecia areata. The trim removed 3 bases at V and 2 bases at J, leaving 5 bases unmatched. The CDR3 runs to 15 residues. Germline V lookup: CDR1 SQVTM, CDR2 ANQGSEA. The treatment denotes: oral pan-JAK inhibitor, 5-10 mg twice daily. Obtained from alopecia areata patients were lesional scalp punch biopsies along with peripheral blood. Sequencing templates came from extracted RNA that was reverse transcribed into cDNA. Sequenced by immunoSEQ multiplex PCR; TCRdb stores in-frame clones only, minus some. The table lists approximately 220,000 clones, around two fifths of them singletons.

The rearrangement joins TRBV29-1 to TRBJ2-2, with TRBD2 matching over 8 bases. Here the sequenced sample was CD4+ T cells sorted from blood, taken at approximately week 30, from a patient treated with tofacitinib. This receptor was obtained from a human donor with alopecia areata. The CDR3 DNA reads as TGCAGCGTTGACCGGGGGGGAGTTAACACCGGGGAGCTGTTTTTT. Translated, it gives CSVDRGGVNTGELFF.